A single sample gave rise to the 20 T cell receptor beta chains below, sequenced in a study of cytomegalovirus exposure and HLA in healthy donors. Primers: 60 Vbeta forward and 13 Jbeta reverse. Libraries were prepared by immunoSEQ multiplex PCR; TCRdb keeps only in-frame clonotypes and omits some of them. Of 64,000 or so clones listed, 65% to 90% are singletons. The source material was PBMCs. The receptors shown here come from a female donor in good health and CMV-seronegative.

This clone showed up just once. V gene TRBV4-1 combines with J gene TRBJ2-3; 7 bases are shared with TRBD1. This CDR3 region has 18 residues. Trimming took 3 bases from V and 5 from J; bases not matched to a gene: 17. Looked up from germline, CDR1 is MGHRA and CDR2 is YSYEKL. The DNA of the CDR3 is TGCGCCAGCAGCCAGTCGGGACAGAGGGGCTCCATTGAAGATACGCAGTATTTT. Encoded protein: CASSQSGQRGSIEDTQYF.

This sequence joins TRBV7-2 and TRBJ2-5; tentatively, D is TRBD2 (6 bases). Between the trimmed V and J ends, which lost 1 base and 2 bases, there was a span of 11 bases. The CDR3 is made up of 15 amino acids. Looked up from germline, CDR1 is SGHTA and CDR2 is FQGNSA. The CDR3 coding sequence is TGTGCCAGCAGCTTAGTATGGGGGGTTCAAGAGACCCAGTACTTC. Translation: CASSLVWGVQETQYF. The entire variable domain, with the rest obtained from reference TRBV7-2 and TRBJ2-5, is as follows: GAGVSQSPSNKVTEKGKDVELRCDPISGHTALYWYRQSLGQGLEFLIYFQGNSAPDKSGLPSDRFSAERTGGSVSTLTIQRTQQEDSAVYLCASSLVWGVQETQYFGPGTRLLVL.

The chain links TRBV12-5 to TRBJ1-1; D is possibly TRBD1 (5 bases). This CDR3 region has 14 residues. CDR1 and CDR2 from the germline V gene are LGHNT and FRNRAP. V dropped 2 bases and J dropped 9 bases, with 16 bases sitting between them. CDR3 in DNA: TGTGCTAGTGGTTTGCTACCCCGGGGGGATCAAGCTTTCTTT. It yields the protein CASGLLPRGDQAFF.

The chain links TRBV10-1 to TRBJ2-4, with 7 bases identical to TRBD1. The CDR3 is 13 residues long. Losses at the gene ends were 5 bases for V and 12 bases for J; bases not matched to a gene: 10. Germline-derived CDR1 and CDR2 are WNHNN and SYGVQD (reference sequence). CDR3 DNA sequence: TGCGCCAGCAGTCGACAGGGCTCGGACAGTCAGTACTTC. It encodes CASSRQGSDSQYF.

For this clone: Different DNA sequences within this sample yield the same CDR3. V is TRBV30 and J is TRBJ2-5; D is ambiguous. V lost 0 bases and J 5 bases, leaving 10 bases between the germline ends. The CDR3 is made up of 13 amino acids. The germline V gene encodes CDR1 GTSNPN and CDR2 SVGIG (reference sequence). The CDR3 region has the DNA TGTGCCTGGAGTGTACGAGTGAGGGAGACCCAGTACTTC. It specifies CAWSVRVRETQYF.

The V call is TRBV5-5, the J call TRBJ2-1, with D possibly TRBD1 on 7 matching bases. The CDR3 length is 17 residues. Trimming stripped 2 bases from V and 5 bases from J, with 20 bases between. Per germline, CDR1 SGHKS and CDR2 YYEKEE (reference sequence). CDR3 protein: CASSLSLLGGGNNEQFF. The DNA for the CDR3 is TGTGCCAGCAGCTTATCTCTCCTTGGAGGGGGCAACAATGAGCAGTTCTTC.

This chain uses TRBV6-6 with TRBJ2-7; the D is unclear. This CDR3 spans 12 amino acids. V was pared by 2 bases and J by 4 bases, with 6 bases between. Germline V gives CDR1 MNHNY, CDR2 SVGAGI (reference sequence). The CDR3 DNA reads as TGTGCCAGCAGTTACGCCGGTTACGAGCAGTACTTC. Translated: CASSYAGYEQYF.

This chain connects TRBV5-1 to TRBJ2-5; tentative D call: TRBD2 (6 bases). The length of the CDR3 is 13 residues. V lost 0 bases and J lost 8, with 11 bases in between. Germline CDR1 and CDR2: SGHRS and YFSETQ. The CDR3 protein is CASSLAQGGTQYF. CDR3 coding DNA: TGCGCCAGCAGCTTGGCGCAGGGAGGTACCCAGTACTTC.

The chain combines TRBV27 with TRBJ2-1, with 8 bases lining up with TRBD2. The CDR3 spans 14 residues. CDR1 is MNHEY, CDR2 SMNVEV, per germline (reference sequence). The V gene end was trimmed by 10 bases and the J gene end by 3 bases; junction bases not matched to a gene: 8. The CDR3 protein is CATTGGLIYNEQFF. The CDR3 region has the DNA TGTGCCACCACGGGAGGGCTGATCTACAATGAGCAGTTCTTC.

J is TRBJ2-7 and V is TRBV6-5, with TRBD1 matching 10 bases. Looked up from germline, CDR1 is MNHEY and CDR2 is SVGAGI. With 3 bases clipped from V and 6 bases from J, the junction kept 11 bases outside the gene matches. CDR3 length: 16 residues. CDR3 in DNA: TGTGCCAGCAGTTATTTCGGCGGGACAGGGGACGGCGAGCAGTACTTC. This gives the protein CASSYFGGTGDGEQYF.

V is TRBV10-3 and J is TRBJ1-5; TRBD1 matches 9 bases. Germline loops: CDR1 ENHRY, CDR2 SYGVKD. The CDR3 covers 15 residues. Trimming at V came to 3 bases and at J to 7 bases, leaving 7 bases not matched to a gene. CDR3 coding DNA: TGTGCCATCAGTGATTCCGGGACAGGGAACCAGCCCCAGCATTTT. Encoded protein: CAISDSGTGNQPQHF.

The chain couples TRBV28 to TRBJ2-3; TRBD2 might be the D (7 bases). The CDR3 loop spans 15 amino acids. V dropped 4 bases and J dropped 4 bases, with 15 bases sitting between them. Per germline, CDR1 MDHEN and CDR2 SYDVKM. The CDR3 region is CASSYGGPVADTQYF. The CDR3 DNA reads TGTGCCAGCAGTTACGGGGGGCCGGTGGCAGATACGCAGTATTTT. Filled out from reference TRBV28 and TRBJ2-3, the complete variable domain reads DVKVTQSSRYLVKRTGEKVFLECVQDMDHENMFWYRQDPGLGLRLIYFSYDVKMKEKGDIPEGYSVSREKKERFSLILESASTNQTSMYLCASSYGGPVADTQYFGPGTRLTVL.

This clone appeared once. The genes are TRBV4-1 and TRBJ2-5; 9 nucleotides match TRBD2. V shed 1 base and J 2 bases; nucleotides not matched to a gene: 14. CDR1 and CDR2 from the germline V gene are MGHRA and YSYEKL. The CDR3 extends over 19 amino acids. CDR3 in DNA: TGCGCCAGCAGCCAAGTCAATCCCTCCGGGACTAGCCTACAAGAGACCCAGTACTTC. This codes for CASSQVNPSGTSLQETQYF.

The chain joins TRBV7-2 to TRBJ2-5; 11 bases are shared with TRBD2. CDR1 is SGHTA and CDR2 is FQGNSA in the germline V gene. V dropped 8 bases and J dropped 3; count of bases not matched to a gene: 5. The CDR3 has 14 residues. The CDR3 bases are TGTGCCAGCGGAACGACTAGCGGGGAAGAGACCCAGTACTTC. Encoded protein: CASGTTSGEETQYF. Full variable domain (rest looked up from reference TRBV7-2 and TRBJ2-5): GAGVSQSPSNKVTEKGKDVELRCDPISGHTALYWYRQSLGQGLEFLIYFQGNSAPDKSGLPSDRFSAERTGGSVSTLTIQRTQQEDSAVYLCASGTTSGEETQYFGPGTRLLVL.

This chain joins TRBV7-2 and TRBJ2-1; unclear D gene. Germline V lookup: CDR1 SGHTA, CDR2 FQGNSA. Trimming left V 3 bases short and J 2 bases short, with 11 bases between. The CDR3 sequence is 15 residues long. CDR3 region: CASSFSISTYNEQFF. DNA for the CDR3: TGTGCCAGCAGCTTCTCTATTTCAACCTACAATGAGCAGTTCTTC.

The rearrangement joins TRBV5-8 to TRBJ2-1; a weak D match, TRBD1 (5 bases). Germline V gene lookup returns CDR1 SGHTS and CDR2 YDEGEE. With 0 bases removed from V and 3 bases from J, the gap between germline ends came to 10 bases. There are 15 residues in the CDR3. CDR3 coding DNA: TGTGCCAGCAGCTTGGGACAGTTAGGCTACAATGAGCAGTTCTTC. Its translation: CASSLGQLGYNEQFF.

In regard to this clone: The junction departs from the called germline gene at one end, perhaps through a read error. The V call is TRBV7-7, the J call TRBJ2-2; TRBD2 might be the D (6 bases). Germline CDR1 reads SSHAT; CDR2 reads FNYEAQ (reference sequence). This CDR3 has 13 amino acids. The CDR3 region is CASSLGTAGELFF. CDR3 DNA: TGTGCTAGCAGCCTCGGGACTGCCGGGGAGCTGTTTTTT.

This clone was picked up one time. The V call is TRBV28, the J call TRBJ2-7; D possibly corresponds to TRBD1 (6 bases). The CDR3 consists of 14 residues. Germline-derived CDR1 and CDR2 are MDHEN and SYDVKM. The V end lost 5 bases, the J end lost 0 bases, and 11 bases lay between the germline ends. The CDR3 is CASSHRDTSYEQYF. The CDR3 DNA follows: TGTGCCAGCAGTCACCGGGACACCTCCTACGAGCAGTACTTC.

The CDR3 DNA reads as TGTGCCAGCAGCTACACACCTCTCCCGGGACTAGCGGGAGACTACGAGCAGTACTTC. As protein: CASSYTPLPGLAGDYEQYF. The rearrangement links TRBV11-2 to TRBJ2-7, with 14 bases aligning to TRBD2. The V segment lost 4 bases and the J segment 3 bases; nucleotides outside the gene matches: 14. CDR3 length equals 19 residues. The germline gives CDR1 SGHAT, CDR2 FQNNGV.

V gene TRBV13 combines with J gene TRBJ2-2; maybe TRBD2 (5 bases). With 3 bases removed from V and 2 bases from J, the gap between germline ends came to 10 bases. In germline, CDR1 is PRHDT, CDR2 FYEKMQ (reference sequence). CDR3 size: 15 residues. For the CDR3, the DNA is TGTGCCAGCAGCTTGGCGGGCTTAAACACCGGGGAGCTGTTTTTT. Its translation: CASSLAGLNTGELFF. Based on the CDR3 plus reference TRBV13 and TRBJ2-2, the full variable domain is AAGVIQSPRHLIKEKRETATLKCYPIPRHDTVYWYQQGPGQDPQFLISFYEKMQSDKGSIPDRFSAQQFSDYHSELNMSSLELGDSALYFCASSLAGLNTGELFFGEGSRLTVL.